This T cell receptor beta chain originates from a study of OX40 agonist ivuxolimab in advanced cancers. This clone occurred a few times. Profiling relied on immunoSEQ multiplex PCR, and the TCRdb table lists in-frame clones only, not all of them. Among fewer than 100,000 clones listed, about 86% were seen once. Germline CDR1 and CDR2: SNHLY and FYNNEI. This CDR3 spans 15 amino acids. The V and J ends lost 6 bases and 2 bases, in that order; junction bases with no gene match: 6. The chain couples TRBV2 to TRBJ2-4, with 8 nucleotides matching TRBD1. The sample consisted of CD4+ or CD8+ T cells sorted from blood, taken in a trial of the OX40 agonist ivuxolimab. This receptor was identified in an adult with an advanced solid tumor such as melanoma, head and neck, liver or kidney cancer. CDR3 nucleotides: TGTGCCAGCAGCGGACAGGGAGTGACCAAAAACATTCAGTACTTC. It specifies CASSGQGVTKNIQYF.